This T cell receptor (delta chain) is drawn from a study of Vδ1+ human thymocytes. Study-level results: Highly polyclonal TRG and TRD repertoires with Gaussian CDR3 length distributions appeared in thymus.

About this clone: Its antigen is undetermined.

V trimming: 1 base; J trimming: 0 bases; junction bases outside the gene matches: 16. The germline V gene encodes CDR1 TSWWSYY and CDR2 QGS. This CDR3 contains 21 residues. Sequences come from RNA converted to cDNA by reverse transcription. CDR3 amplicons came from multiplex PCR with pooled V-gene forward and constant-region reverse primers. TCRdb re-processed the multiplex PCR reads via CATT. The table has 70,000 to 90,000 delta-chain clones, roughly a third seen once. V is TRDV1 and J is TRDJ1; TRDD3 matches at 11 bases. Source material: Vdelta1+ gamma-delta thymocytes from the thymus. Subset reported: FACS-sorted CD3+ TCRalphabeta- TCRVdelta1+ TCRVdelta2- thymocytes. This sequence originates from a boy under two years old who had congenital heart surgery. The CDR3 protein is CALGERLLSYWGISYTDKLIF. The CDR3 region has the DNA TGTGCTCTTGGGGAACGCCTCCTCTCGTACTGGGGGATATCGTACACCGATAAACTCATCTTT.